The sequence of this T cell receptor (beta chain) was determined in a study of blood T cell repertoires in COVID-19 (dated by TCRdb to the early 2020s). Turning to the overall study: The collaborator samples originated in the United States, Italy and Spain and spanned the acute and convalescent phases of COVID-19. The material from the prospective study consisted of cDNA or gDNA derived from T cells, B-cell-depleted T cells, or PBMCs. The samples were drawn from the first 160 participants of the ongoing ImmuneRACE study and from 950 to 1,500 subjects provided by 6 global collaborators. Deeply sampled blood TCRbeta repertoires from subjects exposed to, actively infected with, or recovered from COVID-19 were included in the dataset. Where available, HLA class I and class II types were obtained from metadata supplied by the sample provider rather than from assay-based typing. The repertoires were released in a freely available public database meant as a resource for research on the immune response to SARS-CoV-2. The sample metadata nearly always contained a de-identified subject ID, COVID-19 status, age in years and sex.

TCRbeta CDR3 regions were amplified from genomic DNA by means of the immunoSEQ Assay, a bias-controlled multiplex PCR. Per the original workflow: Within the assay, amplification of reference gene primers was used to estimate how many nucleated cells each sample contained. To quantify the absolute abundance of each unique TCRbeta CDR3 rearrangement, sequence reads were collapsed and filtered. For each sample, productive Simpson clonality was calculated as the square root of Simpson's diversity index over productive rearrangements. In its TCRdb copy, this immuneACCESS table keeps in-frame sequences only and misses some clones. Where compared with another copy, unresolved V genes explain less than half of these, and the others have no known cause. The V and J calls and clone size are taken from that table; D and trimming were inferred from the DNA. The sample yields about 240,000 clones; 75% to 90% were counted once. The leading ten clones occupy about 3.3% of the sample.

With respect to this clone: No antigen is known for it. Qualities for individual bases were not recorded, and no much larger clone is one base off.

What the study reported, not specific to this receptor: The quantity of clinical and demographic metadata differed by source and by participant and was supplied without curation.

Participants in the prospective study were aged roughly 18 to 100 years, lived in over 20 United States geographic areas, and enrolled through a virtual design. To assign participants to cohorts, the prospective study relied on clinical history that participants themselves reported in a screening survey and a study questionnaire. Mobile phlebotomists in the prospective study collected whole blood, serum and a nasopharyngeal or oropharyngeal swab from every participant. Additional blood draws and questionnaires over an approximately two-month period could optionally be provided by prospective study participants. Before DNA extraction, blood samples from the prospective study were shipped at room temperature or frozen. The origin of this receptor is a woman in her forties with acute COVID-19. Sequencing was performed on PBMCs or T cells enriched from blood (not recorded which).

In nucleotides, the sequence is TGTGCCAGCAGCTCCACGGGGGGGGCGTCTTCACCCCTCCACTTT. Its translation reads: CASSSTGGASSPLHF. Rearrangement joined TRBV5-6 to TRBJ1-6; a weak D assignment points to TRBD1 (6 bases agree). The CDR3 starts with the cysteine, ends with the phenylalanine, and has 15 residues. Of the read, only the CDR3 DNA is kept; its 45 bases are in frame from base 1. Trimming removed 3 bases from V and 9 bases from J, leaving 16 bases between the germline ends. According to the germline V gene, CDR1 reads SGHDT and CDR2 reads YYEEEE.